These 25 T cell receptor beta chains were sequenced from one sample in a study of T cells in Graves' hyperthyroidism and ophthalmopathy. What was amplified from RNA transcripts were TCR beta CDR3 regions. Researchers ran a first-round RT-PCR on the TCR CDR3 using the HTBI primer set. From the multiplex PCR reads, TCRdb called clonotypes with MiXCR, one entry per CDR3 protein. The sample includes 750,000 to 950,000 distinct CDR3 sequences, 35% to 45% of them seen just once. Sequencing input: blood. These receptors came from a man between 18 and 29 years old with Graves' hyperthyroidism.

The chain couples TRBV5-1 to TRBJ1-4; 8 bases agree with TRBD1. The CDR3 is made up of 15 amino acids. Losses at the gene ends were 3 bases for V and 3 bases for J; bases not matched to a gene: 4. Germline values: CDR1 SGHRS, CDR2 YFSETQ. CDR3 sequence reads: CASSSTGVANEKLFF. CDR3 bases: TGCGCCAGCAGCTCGACAGGGGTGGCTAATGAAAAACTGTTTTTT.

Note on this clonotype: A read error is possible here, since a much larger clone lies one base away. V and J are TRBV15 and TRBJ2-2, with 7 bases identical to TRBD2. CDR3 size: 15 residues. Germline CDR1 LNHNV, CDR2 YYDKDF (reference sequence). The CDR3, as DNA: TGTGCCACCCGATCACTAGCGACCAATACCGGGGAGCTGTCTTTT. Protein sequence: CATRSLATNTGELSF.

V usage is TRBV14 and J usage is TRBJ1-1, with D tentatively TRBD1 (5 bases). CDR1 SGHDN and CDR2 FVKESK come from the germline V gene. This CDR3 has 18 residues. V shed 3 bases and J shed 7 bases, with 27 bases lying between them. CDR3 nucleotides: TGTGCCAGCAGCCATTACAGGATTGCGGGAGGGAAGATGAGTGAAGCTTTCTTT. Its translation is CASSHYRIAGGKMSEAFF.

The chain links TRBV5-6 to TRBJ2-1; TRBD1 matches at 8 bases. The germline gives CDR1 SGHDT, CDR2 YYEEEE. The trim removed 5 bases at V and 7 bases at J, leaving 8 bases unmatched. This CDR3 has 14 residues. This CDR3 reads CASSSGQGRNEQFF. The CDR3 DNA is TGTGCCAGCAGTTCCGGACAGGGAAGGAATGAGCAGTTCTTC.

V is TRBV6-5 and J is TRBJ2-7, with 8 bases matching TRBD1. The CDR3 totals 17 residues. V was pared by 0 bases and J by 0 bases, with 7 bases of the junction left unmatched. Germline CDR1 and CDR2: MNHEY and SVGAGI. The CDR3 bases are TGTGCCAGCAGTTACTCGCGTTTCGGGACAGGCTCCTACGAGCAGTACTTC. Amino acid sequence: CASSYSRFGTGSYEQYF.

This clonotype was seen at least ten times. This chain uses TRBV29-1 with TRBJ2-7; TRBD2 aligns across 7 bases. Germline CDR1 reads SQVTM; CDR2 reads ANQGSEA. V lost 4 bases, J lost 4 bases, and 10 bases stayed unmatched. The CDR3 covers 14 residues. The CDR3 sequence: CSVGGGMGSYEQYF. CDR3 DNA sequence: TGCAGCGTTGGGGGGGGGATGGGTTCGTACGAGCAGTACTTC.

This clonotype occurred many times. The V gene is TRBV10-3, the J gene TRBJ1-1; D is ambiguous. Trimming took 4 bases from V and 3 from J, leaving 15 bases between them. The CDR3 runs 15 residues. Germline V gene sequence: CDR1 ENHRY, CDR2 SYGVKD. This chain's CDR3 is CAISGSTAGDTEAFF. The CDR3 DNA is TGTGCCATCAGTGGGAGTACTGCCGGGGACACTGAAGCTTTCTTT.

The CDR3 loop reads CASSYVWDEQYF. The CDR3 DNA reads as TGTGCCAGCAGTTACGTCTGGGACGAGCAGTACTTC. The chain is built from TRBV6-6 and TRBJ2-7; D remains ambiguous. The CDR3 is 12 amino acids. Germline CDR1 is MNHNY and CDR2 is SVGAGI (reference sequence). V was clipped by 2 bases and J by 5 bases, with 7 bases between them.

This clonotype was counted many times. This chain links TRBV7-9 with TRBJ1-2; D is unclear. The CDR3 loop spans 12 amino acids. In germline, CDR1 is SEHNR, CDR2 FQNEAQ (reference sequence). V lost 1 base to trimming and J lost 6 bases, with 6 bases between them. CDR3: CASSLEQNGYTF. The CDR3 DNA is TGTGCCAGCAGCTTAGAGCAGAATGGCTACACCTTC. Variable domain in full (rest from reference TRBV7-9 and TRBJ1-2): DTGVSQNPRHKITKRGQNVTFRCDPISEHNRLYWYRQTLGQGPEFLTYFQNEAQLEKSRLLSDRFSAERPKGSFSTLEIQRTEQGDSAMYLCASSLEQNGYTFGSGTRLTVV.

Concerning this clonotype: Given a much more abundant clone one base away, this may be a read error. This rearrangement joins TRBV7-3 to TRBJ2-7; TRBD1 or TRBD2 may be the D gene (5 bases each). The CDR3 spans 14 residues. Germline assignment: CDR1 SGHTA and CDR2 FQGTGA. The CDR3 DNA reads as TGTGCCGGCAGCTCGACCGGGACCCACCACGAGCAGTACTTC. Protein sequence: CAGSSTGTHHEQYF.

J is TRBJ2-7 and V is TRBV6-1; D not resolved. Germline V lookup: CDR1 MNHNS, CDR2 SASEGT. Trimming took off 11 bases at V and 4 bases at J, with 12 bases between the two ends. The CDR3 spans 11 residues. The CDR3 reads CAASAQYEQYF. For the CDR3, the DNA is TGTGCCGCGAGTGCGCAATACGAGCAGTACTTC.

The chain recombines TRBV7-9 with TRBJ1-1, with no clear D. The CDR3 sequence is 14 residues long. Looked up from germline, CDR1 is SEHNR and CDR2 is FQNEAQ (reference sequence). Trimming took off 6 bases at V and 1 base at J, with 12 bases between the two ends. The CDR3 reads CASRGGPSNTEAFF. In DNA, the CDR3 is TGTGCCAGCAGAGGAGGACCCTCGAACACTGAAGCTTTCTTT.

This clonotype came up many times. The V call is TRBV2, the J call TRBJ1-1, with 9 nucleotides matching TRBD1. The V gene end was trimmed by 7 bases and the J gene end by 8 bases; junction bases not matched to a gene: 11. Germline assignment: CDR1 SNHLY and CDR2 FYNNEI. This CDR3 is built from 14 residues. This CDR3 is CASKEQGAALEAFF. CDR3 DNA sequence: TGTGCCAGCAAGGAACAGGGGGCGGCCCTGGAAGCTTTCTTT.

The chain has TRBV10-3 and TRBJ2-7, with TRBD2 as a possible D gene (7 bases). V gave up 6 bases and J gave up 6 bases, with 15 bases separating them. Per the germline V gene, CDR1 is ENHRY and CDR2 is SYGVKD. There are 13 residues in the CDR3. In nucleotides, the CDR3 is TGTGCCATCAGCGGGGGGCAGTCAGGCGAGCAGTACTTC. It encodes CAISGGQSGEQYF.

This clonotype was counted between two and nine times. The V call is TRBV4-1, the J call TRBJ1-1, with D unclear. Between the trimmed V and J ends, which lost 1 base and 12 bases, there was a span of 9 bases. The CDR3 has 11 amino acids. Germline V lookup: CDR1 MGHRA, CDR2 YSYEKL. The CDR3: CASSQGGKTFF. In nucleotides, the CDR3 is TGCGCCAGCAGCCAAGGAGGAAAAACTTTCTTT.

V and J are TRBV29-1 and TRBJ1-1; no reliable D call. This CDR3 is 9 amino acids long. Trimming stripped 6 bases from V and 5 bases from J, with 4 bases between. Germline V lookup: CDR1 SQVTM, CDR2 ANQGSEA. Here the CDR3 DNA reads TGCAGCGTGCGGACTGAAGCTTTCTTT. As protein: CSVRTEAFF. The full variable domain, completed using reference TRBV29-1 and TRBJ1-1, is SAVISQKPSRDICQRGTSLTIQCQVDSQVTMMFWYRQQPGQSLTLIATANQGSEATYESGFVIDKFPISRPNLTFSTLTVSNMSPEDSSIYLCSVRTEAFFGQGTRLTVV.

V usage is TRBV3-1 and J usage is TRBJ1-4, with D perhaps matching TRBD1 (6 bases). The germline CDR1 and CDR2 sequences are LGHDT and YNNKEL (reference sequence). V was shortened by 1 base and J by 7 bases, with 16 bases between the two germline ends. This CDR3 comprises 16 residues. CDR3 loop: CASSQGGNRAFEKLFF. In DNA form, the CDR3 reads TGTGCCAGCAGCCAAGGGGGGAACAGGGCCTTTGAAAAACTGTTTTTT.

This clonotype was seen at least ten times. This sequence joins TRBV20-1 and TRBJ2-2; no definite D call. The CDR3 is 13 residues long. Germline V gives CDR1 DFQATT, CDR2 SNEGSKA (reference sequence). The V gene lost 4 bases and the J gene lost 4 bases, with 10 bases spanning the gap. The CDR3 loop is CSAIVGFTGELFF. The CDR3 nucleotides are TGCAGTGCTATCGTAGGCTTCACCGGGGAGCTGTTTTTT.

In this sample, this clonotype turned up many times. The genes are TRBV20-1 and TRBJ1-4; 7 bases fit TRBD1. This CDR3 is built from 13 residues. Germline V CDR1 and CDR2: DFQATT, SNEGSKA (reference sequence). V lost 3 bases and J lost 6; bases outside the gene matches: 4. In nucleotides, the CDR3 is TGCAGTGCTAGTTACCAGGGGGATGAAAAACTGTTTTTT. It yields the protein CSASYQGDEKLFF.

This clonotype occurred many times. V usage is TRBV7-2 and J usage is TRBJ2-5, with D perhaps given as TRBD1 or TRBD2 (5 bases each). The CDR3 sequence is 14 residues long. CDR1 SGHTA and CDR2 FQGNSA come from the germline V gene. V was trimmed by 1 base and J by 5 bases, leaving 11 bases between them. CDR3 loop: CASSLGGARETQYF. The DNA of the CDR3 is TGTGCCAGCAGCTTAGGAGGGGCTCGGGAGACCCAGTACTTC.

This clonotype was seen repeatedly, ten times or more. V usage is TRBV7-8 and J usage is TRBJ1-5; D gene ambiguous. From germline, CDR1 is SGHVS and CDR2 FQNEAQ. The V end was cut by 6 bases, the J end by 7 bases, with 10 bases between. This CDR3 is 12 amino acids long. CDR3 sequence reads: CASREGEQPQHF. CDR3 in DNA: TGTGCCAGCAGGGAGGGAGAACAGCCCCAGCATTTT.

This clonotype was seen repeatedly, ten times or more. Mismatch with germline at one junction end may stem from a read error. V is TRBV7-7 and J is TRBJ2-5; 11 nucleotides agree with TRBD1. Germline CDR1 is SSHAT and CDR2 is FNYEAQ (reference sequence). CDR3 size: 16 residues. CDR3 in DNA: TGTGCTAGCAGCTTACTCGGGACAGGGGGGAGAGAGACCCAGTACTTC. As protein: CASSLLGTGGRETQYF. The full variable domain, with the rest looked up from reference TRBV7-7 and TRBJ2-5, is GAGVSQSPRYKVTKRGQDVTLRCDPISSHATLYWYQQALGQGPEFLTYFNYEAQPDKSGLPSDRFSAERPEGSISTLTIQRTEQRDSAMYRCASSLLGTGGRETQYFGPGTRLLVL.

This clonotype was seen ten or more times. This sequence joins TRBV19 and TRBJ1-5; D is uncertain. Germline V gives CDR1 LNHDA, CDR2 SQIVND (reference sequence). Deletions cut 5 bases from V and 6 bases from J, with 8 bases between. The CDR3 totals 12 residues. The CDR3 protein is CASSEVLQPQHF. The CDR3, as DNA: TGTGCCAGTAGTGAGGTCCTTCAGCCCCAGCATTTT. The full variable domain, with the rest looked up from reference TRBV19 and TRBJ1-5, is DGGITQSPKYLFRKEGQNVTLSCEQNLNHDAMYWYRQDPGQGLRLIYYSQIVNDFQKGDIAEGYSVSREKKESFPLTVTSAQKNPTAFYLCASSEVLQPQHFGDGTRLSIL.

The table lists this clonotype with many counts. V usage is TRBV12-3 or TRBV12-4 and J usage is TRBJ2-7, with 8 bases matching TRBD1. The CDR3 consists of 12 residues. Trimming took 6 bases from V and 9 from J; bases not matched to a gene: 7. CDR3 nucleotides: TGTGCCAGCAGACCCGGACAGGGCGGGCAGTACTTC. Its translation: CASRPGQGGQYF.

V gene TRBV9 combines with J gene TRBJ2-7; no definite D call. Germline lookup yields CDR1 SGDLS and CDR2 YYNGEE. Deletions cut 4 bases from V and 0 bases from J, with 14 bases between. CDR3 length: 15 residues. CDR3 in DNA: TGTGCCAGCAGCCAAGGGCAGGACCACTCCTACGAGCAGTACTTC. Its protein product is CASSQGQDHSYEQYF.